These 13 T cell receptor beta chains share one sample of origin, sequenced in a study of T-cell memory formation after mild COVID-19. TCRdb analysed the 5' RACE reads with MiXCR anew, one entry per CDR3 protein. The sample shows 550,000 to 700,000 distinct CDR3 sequences, roughly 18% of them seen only once. The sequenced sample consisted of PBMCs or a T cell subset sorted from them (not recorded which). The source is an adult woman who had mild COVID-19 (a few samples of this study predate the infection). Cell type and time point are not known.

This clonotype was detected a few times. The J gene is TRBJ2-5, the V gene TRBV7-9, with D possibly being TRBD1 (5 bases). With 6 bases removed from V and 3 bases from J, the gap between germline ends came to 17 bases. Germline assignment: CDR1 SEHNR and CDR2 FQNEAQ (reference sequence). The CDR3 spans 15 residues. CDR3 loop: CASSYGQLGEETQYF. The CDR3 DNA follows: TGTGCCAGCAGTTACGGACAACTTGGGGAAGAGACCCAGTACTTC.

This clonotype was counted only a few times. This chain connects TRBV7-2 to TRBJ2-7, with D possibly TRBD1 on 6 matching bases. Looked up from germline, CDR1 is SGHTA and CDR2 is FQGNSA. V was pared by 5 bases and J by 2 bases, with 16 bases between. This CDR3 is built from 15 residues. In DNA form, the CDR3 reads TGTGCCAGCAGCGAACAGGGATTTGCCCCCTACGAGCAGTACTTC. Translating gives CASSEQGFAPYEQYF.

The V and J genes are TRBV6-5 and TRBJ2-7; 11 bases fit TRBD1. V gave up 6 bases and J gave up 7 bases; unmatched junction bases: 11. The length of the CDR3 is 15 residues. Germline V gene data show CDR1 as MNHEY and CDR2 as SVGAGI. The CDR3 spells CASSFYGQGASEQYF. The CDR3 bases are TGTGCCAGCAGCTTCTACGGACAGGGGGCTTCGGAGCAGTACTTC.

This clonotype was recorded a few times. In nucleotides, the CDR3 is TGTGCCAGCAGCCAAGTCGGTCTGTTAAGCGGCGAGCAGTACTTC. Its protein is CASSQVGLLSGEQYF. The chain is built from TRBV3-1 and TRBJ2-7, with D tentatively TRBD2 (5 bases). The CDR3 contains 15 residues. Trimming stripped 1 base from V and 6 bases from J, with 16 bases between. Germline V gives CDR1 LGHDT, CDR2 YNNKEL (reference sequence).

The gene calls are TRBV7-2 and TRBJ2-7; a possible D gene is TRBD1 (5 bases). Between the trimmed V and J ends, which lost 5 bases and 4 bases, there was a span of 12 bases. CDR3 length equals 13 residues. Germline V gene sequence: CDR1 SGHTA, CDR2 FQGNSA. This CDR3 reads CASSVQQVYEQYF. CDR3 nucleotides: TGTGCCAGCAGCGTCCAACAGGTGTACGAGCAGTACTTC.

The chain recombines TRBV4-1 with TRBJ2-3, with D maybe TRBD1 (6 bases). The CDR3 loop spans 15 amino acids. Germline V lookup: CDR1 MGHRA, CDR2 YSYEKL. V shed 0 bases and J shed 2 bases, with 9 bases lying between them. In nucleotides, the CDR3 is TGCGCCAGCAGCCAAGAGGACAGAGTCACAGATACGCAGTATTTT. It translates to CASSQEDRVTDTQYF.

This clonotype came up once. This chain links TRBV6-5 with TRBJ2-5, with 10 bases matching TRBD1. J gave up 7 bases and V 0 bases, and 8 bases lay outside the gene matches. The CDR3 runs to 16 residues. Germline V lookup: CDR1 MNHEY, CDR2 SVGAGI. CDR3: CASSYSRQGAMVTQYF. The CDR3 region has the DNA TGTGCCAGCAGTTACTCTCGACAGGGGGCTATGGTGACCCAGTACTTC.

A remark on this clonotype: A read error may account for a junction end that differs from germline. The rearrangement joins TRBV7-7 to TRBJ2-7, with D perhaps TRBD1 (6 bases). The CDR3 extends over 15 amino acids. CDR1 and CDR2 from the germline V gene are SSHAT and FNYEAQ (reference sequence). This CDR3 is CASSPRVGASYEQYF. The CDR3 DNA is TGTGCTAGCAGCCCACGGGTGGGGGCCTCCTACGAGCAGTACTTC. Variable domain in full (rest from reference TRBV7-7 and TRBJ2-7): GAGVSQSPRYKVTKRGQDVTLRCDPISSHATLYWYQQALGQGPEFLTYFNYEAQPDKSGLPSDRFSAERPEGSISTLTIQRTEQRDSAMYRCASSPRVGASYEQYFGPGTRLTVT.

There are a few counts of this clonotype. The rearrangement uses TRBV4-3 and TRBJ2-7; D ambiguous. V shed 0 bases and J shed 6 bases, with 12 bases lying between them. Germline loops: CDR1 LGHNA, CDR2 YSLEER. The CDR3 runs to 14 residues. This CDR3 reads CASSQDSGSTEQYF. The DNA for the CDR3 is TGCGCCAGCAGCCAAGATTCTGGTAGTACCGAGCAGTACTTC.

The chain joins TRBV6-2 or TRBV6-3 to TRBJ1-2; D call uncertain. Trimming stripped 6 bases from V and 0 bases from J, with 14 bases between. The germline V gene has CDR1 MNHEY and CDR2 SVGEGT. This CDR3 comprises 15 residues. This CDR3 reads CASRTPGAANYGYTF. The CDR3 region has the DNA TGTGCCAGCAGGACCCCGGGAGCCGCTAACTATGGCTACACCTTC.

This clonotype was counted many times. The gene calls are TRBV7-9 and TRBJ2-7; 11 positions agree with TRBD2. The CDR3 is 16 amino acids. Germline V lookup: CDR1 SEHNR, CDR2 FQNEAQ (reference sequence). V dropped 3 bases and J dropped 0; count of bases not matched to a gene: 4. CDR3 sequence reads: CASSFASGRYSYEQYF. The CDR3 coding sequence is TGTGCCAGCAGCTTTGCTAGCGGGAGGTACTCCTACGAGCAGTACTTC.

This clonotype came up a few times. The chain has TRBV6-6 and TRBJ1-1; the D gene is possibly TRBD1 (6 bases). The V and J ends lost 2 bases and 7 bases respectively, with 17 bases between them. Germline V gene lookup returns CDR1 MNHNY and CDR2 SVGAGI (reference sequence). The CDR3 spans 15 residues. This CDR3 reads CASSYTQGGQVEAFF. CDR3 bases: TGTGCCAGCAGTTACACACAGGGAGGTCAGGTTGAAGCTTTCTTT.

This clonotype has ten or more counts. V and J are TRBV29-1 and TRBJ2-1; 7 bases agree with TRBD2. The ends lost 4 bases at V and 7 bases at J; junction bases unmatched: 10. The CDR3 consists of 14 residues. Looked up from germline, CDR1 is SQVTM and CDR2 is ANQGSEA. CDR3 region: CSVGRRLAENEQFF. The CDR3 DNA reads as TGCAGCGTTGGAAGGAGGCTAGCGGAAAATGAGCAGTTCTTC.